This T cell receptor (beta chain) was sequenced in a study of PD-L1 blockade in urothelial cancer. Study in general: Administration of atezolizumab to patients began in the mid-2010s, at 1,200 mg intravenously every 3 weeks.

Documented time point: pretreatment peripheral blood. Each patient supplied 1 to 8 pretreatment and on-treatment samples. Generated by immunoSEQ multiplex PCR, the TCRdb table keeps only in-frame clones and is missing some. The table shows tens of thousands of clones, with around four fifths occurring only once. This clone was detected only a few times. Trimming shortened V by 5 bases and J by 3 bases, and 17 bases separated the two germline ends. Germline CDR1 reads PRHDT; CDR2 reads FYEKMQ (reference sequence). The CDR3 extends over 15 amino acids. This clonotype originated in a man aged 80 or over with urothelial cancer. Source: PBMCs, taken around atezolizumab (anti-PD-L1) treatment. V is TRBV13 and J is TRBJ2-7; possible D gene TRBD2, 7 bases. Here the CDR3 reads CASSKTREGGYEQYF. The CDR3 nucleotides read TGTGCCAGCAGCAAGACTAGGGAGGGGGGCTACGAGCAGTACTTC.